This T cell receptor (beta chain) came from a study of blood T cell repertoires in COVID-19. In the study overall: PBMCs, B-cell-depleted T cells, or T cells were the source of the cDNA or gDNA that made up the material.

Generated by immunoSEQ multiplex PCR, the TCRdb table keeps only in-frame clones and is missing some. The sample shows a few hundred thousand clones, about 81% of them seen only once. This study enrolled people aged 18 to 89 from roughly 22 US geographic areas. Cohort placement rested on clinical history that participants reported themselves. The sample was PBMCs or T cells enriched from blood (not recorded which). This receptor was identified in a man aged 35 to 55 who had recovered from COVID-19.

In nucleotides, the CDR3 is TGTGCCAGCAGTCCGGGACAGGGGGCGGCCTATGGCTACACCTTC. This translates into CASSPGQGAAYGYTF. This chain links TRBV27 with TRBJ1-2; TRBD1 matches at 12 bases. The germline CDR1 and CDR2 sequences are MNHEY and SMNVEV (reference sequence). V was pared by 5 bases and J by 4 bases, with 5 bases of the junction left unmatched. CDR3 length: 15 amino acids.